This T cell receptor beta chain was documented in a study of blood T cell repertoires in COVID-19. This clone occurred once. Using immunoSEQ multiplex PCR, the repertoire was profiled, and TCRdb retains in-frame clones only, with some absent. The data contain approximately 140,000 clones, around nine tenths of them singletons. The germline V gene encodes CDR1 SGHNT and CDR2 YENEEA. CDR3 length: 14 amino acids. Losses at the gene ends were 5 bases for V and 3 bases for J; bases not matched to a gene: 4. The sample comprised peripheral blood. The chain links TRBV11-3 to TRBJ2-3; 8 bases agree with TRBD2. The receptor's source is a middle-aged woman with acute or convalescent COVID-19. DNA for the CDR3: TGTGCCAGCAGCCGGTCGGGGGGGACAGATACGCAGTATTTT. Amino acids: CASSRSGGTDTQYF.